This T cell receptor beta chain emerged from a study of shared clonotypes between healthy human individuals. General study findings and limits: Sorted-subset sequencing, rarefaction showed, was incomplete despite large depth.

The method was immunoSEQ multiplex PCR; TCRdb's version includes in-frame clones alone and lacks a portion of them. Altogether roughly 1 million clones are present, around 74% being singletons, with the ten largest covering about 1.4%. Notes on this clone: Antigen unknown.

The TCR sequence derives from a man in his late teens or twenties in good health. The sample was memory CD4+ T cells sorted from blood. The subset denotes: CD45RA-negative fraction.

CDR3 DNA: TGTGCCAGAAGCCTGGAGGAGCGGGAAAACATTCAGTACTTC. This codes for CARSLEERENIQYF. The genes are TRBV5-3 and TRBJ2-4, with D possibly TRBD2 on 6 matching bases. TRBV5-3 is treated as an ORF (open reading frame) with a function not yet certain. There are 14 residues in the CDR3. Trimming took off 4 bases at V and 5 bases at J, with 13 bases between the two ends.